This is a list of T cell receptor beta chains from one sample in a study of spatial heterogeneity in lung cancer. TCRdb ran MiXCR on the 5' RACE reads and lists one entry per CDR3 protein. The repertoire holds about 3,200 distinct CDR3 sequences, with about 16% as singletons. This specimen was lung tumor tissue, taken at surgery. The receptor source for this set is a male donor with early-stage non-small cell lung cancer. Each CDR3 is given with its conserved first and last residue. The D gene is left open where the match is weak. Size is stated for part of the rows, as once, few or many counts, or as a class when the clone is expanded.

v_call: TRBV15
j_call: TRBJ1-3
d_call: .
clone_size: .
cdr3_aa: CATSGRHSGNTIYF
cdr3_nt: TGTGCCACCAGCGGACGACACTCTGGAAACACCATATATTTT

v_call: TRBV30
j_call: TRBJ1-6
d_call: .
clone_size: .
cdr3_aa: CAWSERTYSPLHF
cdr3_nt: TGTGCCTGGAGCGAGAGAACCTATTCACCCCTCCACTTT

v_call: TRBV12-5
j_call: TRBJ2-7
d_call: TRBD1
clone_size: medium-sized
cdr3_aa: CASAPDRGVEQYF
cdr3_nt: TGTGCTAGTGCCCCCGACAGGGGGGTCGAGCAGTACTTC

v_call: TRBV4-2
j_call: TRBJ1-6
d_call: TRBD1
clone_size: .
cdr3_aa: CASSRPGQGRYNSPLHF
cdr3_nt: TGTGCCAGCAGCCGACCGGGACAGGGAAGGTATAATTCACCCCTCCACTTT

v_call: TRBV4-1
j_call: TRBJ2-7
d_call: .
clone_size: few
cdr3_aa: CASSHGGGYEQYF
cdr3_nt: TGCGCCAGCAGCCATGGGGGCGGCTACGAGCAGTACTTC

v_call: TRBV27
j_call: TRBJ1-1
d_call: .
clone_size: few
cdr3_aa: CASSLVVGANTEAFF
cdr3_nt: TGTGCCAGCAGTTTGGTGGTAGGGGCGAACACTGAAGCTTTCTTT

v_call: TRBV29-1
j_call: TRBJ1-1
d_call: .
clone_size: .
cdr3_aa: CSVPDNTEAFF
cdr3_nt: TGCAGCGTTCCCGACAATACTGAAGCTTTCTTT

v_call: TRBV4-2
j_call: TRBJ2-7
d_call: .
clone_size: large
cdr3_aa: CASSQERQYEQYF
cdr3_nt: TGTGCCAGCAGCCAAGAGAGGCAGTACGAGCAGTACTTC

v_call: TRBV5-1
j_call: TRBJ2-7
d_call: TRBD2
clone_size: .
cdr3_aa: CASSLVSGRDYEQYF
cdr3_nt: TGCGCCAGCAGCTTGGTTAGCGGGAGGGACTACGAGCAGTACTTC

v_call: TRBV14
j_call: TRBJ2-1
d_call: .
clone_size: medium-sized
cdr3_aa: CASSQAYSYNEQFF
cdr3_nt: TGTGCCAGCAGCCAGGCCTACTCCTACAATGAGCAGTTCTTC

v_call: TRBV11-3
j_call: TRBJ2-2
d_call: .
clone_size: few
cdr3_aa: CASSLDMNTGELFF
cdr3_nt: TGTGCCAGCAGCTTAGACATGAACACCGGGGAGCTGTTTTTT

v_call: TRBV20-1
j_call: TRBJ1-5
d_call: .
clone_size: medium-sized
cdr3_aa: CSARDPVNQPQHF
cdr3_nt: TGCAGTGCTAGAGATCCGGTGAATCAGCCCCAGCATTTT

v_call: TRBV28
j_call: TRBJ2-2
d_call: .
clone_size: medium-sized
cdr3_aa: CASSFPGELFF
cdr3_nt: TGTGCCAGCAGCTTCCCCGGGGAGCTGTTTTTT

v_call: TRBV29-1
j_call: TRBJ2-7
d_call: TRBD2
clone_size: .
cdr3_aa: CSVGTSGRKDEQYF
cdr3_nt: TGCAGCGTAGGGACTAGCGGGAGGAAGGACGAGCAGTACTTC

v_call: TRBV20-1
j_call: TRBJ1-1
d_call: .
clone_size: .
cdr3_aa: CSGGEYTEAFF
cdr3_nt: TGCAGTGGAGGAGAGTACACTGAAGCTTTCTTT

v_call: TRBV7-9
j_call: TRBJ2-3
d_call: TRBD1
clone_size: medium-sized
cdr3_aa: CASSRVGQGAAEAQYF
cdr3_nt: TGTGCCAGCAGCCGAGTTGGACAGGGGGCGGCGGAGGCGCAGTATTTT

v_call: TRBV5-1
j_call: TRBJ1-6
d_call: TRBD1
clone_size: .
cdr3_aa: CASSRGGQGSSPLHF
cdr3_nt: TGCGCCAGCAGCCGCGGCGGACAGGGGAGTTCACCCCTCCACTTT

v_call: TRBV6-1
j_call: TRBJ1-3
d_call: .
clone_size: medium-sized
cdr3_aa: CASMVQWNSGNTIYF
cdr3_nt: TGTGCCAGCATGGTTCAGTGGAACTCTGGAAACACCATATATTTT

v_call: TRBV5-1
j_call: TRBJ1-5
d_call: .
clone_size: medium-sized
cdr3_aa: CASSLESNQPQHF
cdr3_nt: TGCGCCAGCAGCTTGGAATCAAATCAGCCCCAGCATTTT

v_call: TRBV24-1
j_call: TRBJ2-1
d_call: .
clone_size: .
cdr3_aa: CATLSGPTFEQFF
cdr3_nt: TGTGCCACCTTAAGCGGGCCCACCTTCGAGCAGTTCTTC

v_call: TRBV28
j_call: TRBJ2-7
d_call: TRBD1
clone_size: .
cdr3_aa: CASSRDRVAYEQYF
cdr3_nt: TGTGCCAGCAGCCGGGACAGGGTCGCCTACGAGCAGTACTTC

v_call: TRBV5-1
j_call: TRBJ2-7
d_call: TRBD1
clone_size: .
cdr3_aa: CASSPGAGGFDEQYF
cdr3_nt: TGCGCCAGCAGCCCGGGGGCAGGGGGCTTCGACGAGCAGTACTTC

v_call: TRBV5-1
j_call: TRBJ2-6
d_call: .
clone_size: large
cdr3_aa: CASSFGGSAAGANVLTF
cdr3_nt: TGCGCCAGCAGCTTTGGGGGTTCGGCCGCTGGGGCCAACGTCCTGACTTTC

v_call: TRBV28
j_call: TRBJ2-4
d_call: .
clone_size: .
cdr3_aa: CASSTTKGALAKNIQYF
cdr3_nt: TGTGCCAGCAGCACTACAAAAGGCGCGCTAGCCAAAAACATTCAGTACTTC

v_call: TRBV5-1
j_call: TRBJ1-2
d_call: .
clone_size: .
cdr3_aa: CASSPESYYGYTF
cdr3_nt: TGCGCCAGCAGCCCGGAGTCGTACTATGGCTACACCTTC

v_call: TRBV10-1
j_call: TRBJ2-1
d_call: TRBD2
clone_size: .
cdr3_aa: CASSPVRTSGAFREQFF
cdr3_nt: TGCGCCAGCAGTCCCGTTCGGACTAGCGGGGCCTTCAGGGAGCAGTTCTTC

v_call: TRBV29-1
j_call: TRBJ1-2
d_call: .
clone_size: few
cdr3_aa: CSVSGGNYGYTF
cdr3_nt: TGCAGCGTGTCAGGTGGGAACTATGGCTACACCTTC

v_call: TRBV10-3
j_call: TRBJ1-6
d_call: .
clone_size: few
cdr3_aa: CAISESISTLHF
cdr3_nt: TGTGCCATCAGTGAGTCCATCTCCACCCTCCACTTT

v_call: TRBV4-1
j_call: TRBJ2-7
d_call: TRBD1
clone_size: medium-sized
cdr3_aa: CASSDTGGSYEQYF
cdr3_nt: TGCGCCAGCAGCGATACAGGGGGCTCCTACGAGCAGTACTTC

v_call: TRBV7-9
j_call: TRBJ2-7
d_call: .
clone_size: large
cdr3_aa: CASSFDWQGRYEQYF
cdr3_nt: TGTGCCAGCAGCTTCGATTGGCAGGGACGGTACGAGCAGTACTTC

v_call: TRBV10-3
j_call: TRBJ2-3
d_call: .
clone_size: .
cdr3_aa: CAISSIREEDTQYF
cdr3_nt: TGTGCCATCAGTAGTATCAGGGAGGAAGATACGCAGTATTTT

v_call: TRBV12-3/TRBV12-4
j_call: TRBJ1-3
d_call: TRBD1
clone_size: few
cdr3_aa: CASRGQGSSGNTIYF
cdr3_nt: TGTGCCAGCAGGGGACAGGGCTCATCTGGAAACACCATATATTTT

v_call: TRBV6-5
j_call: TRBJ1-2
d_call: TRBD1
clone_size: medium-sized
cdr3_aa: CASSYSADRGPAHGYTF
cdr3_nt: TGTGCCAGCAGTTACTCCGCCGACAGGGGGCCGGCTCATGGCTACACCTTC